This record concerns one T cell receptor beta chain sequence. The data originate from a study of immune evolution from preneoplasia to lung adenocarcinoma. Across the whole study: HLA loss of heterozygosity: over 5.5% AIS, around 16% MIA, about 35% ADC, none AAH.

The CDR3 loop spans 15 amino acids. Germline CDR1 is SGHDT and CDR2 is YYEEEE. V trimming: 6 bases; J trimming: 8 bases; junction bases outside the gene matches: 12. Assay: immunoSEQ multiplex PCR; the TCRdb copy retains only in-frame clones and omits some. The table shows 12,000 to 15,000 clones, with 85% occurring only once. Material for sequencing was FFPE lung adenocarcinoma in situ tissue. The chain combines TRBV5-6 with TRBJ1-4, with 8 positions matching TRBD1. The sequence was collected from a donor of 70 years or more with lung adenocarcinoma. This chain's CDR3 is CASTPGWTGNEKLFF. CDR3 bases: TGTGCCAGCACCCCTGGGTGGACAGGGAACGAAAAACTGTTTTTT.